The TCR beta chain described here comes from a study of TIL therapy for anti-PD-1-resistant metastatic lung cancer. Study information: A handful of tumors were EGFR-mutant and two were ALK-rearranged.

Time point indicated: pre-treatment sample, taken before nivolumab and TIL therapy. General study results and limits: Infused TIL clonotypes partially replaced the baseline blood repertoire, then decayed over months.

This CDR3 comprises 13 residues. The germline V gene encodes CDR1 MNHEY and CDR2 SMNVEV (reference sequence). With 2 bases removed from V and 9 bases from J, the gap between germline ends came to 14 bases. The immunoSEQ assay was v3. Sequencing depth was some 2 million read pairs for survey level, about 5-6 million for deep. Clones were read by immunoSEQ multiplex PCR, and TCRdb kept only the in-frame ones, dropping some. Among 35,000 or so clones listed, roughly 80% were seen once. About this clone: Its antigen is not known.

The chain uses TRBV27 and TRBJ2-7; D remains unclear. The source material was blood, sampled at baseline. This clonotype was sampled from a person between 30 and 79 years old with non-small cell lung cancer. The chain's CDR3 is CASSLGLDYWQYF. CDR3 nucleotide sequence: TGTGCCAGCAGTTTAGGGCTAGATTACTGGCAGTACTTC.